This is a list of T cell receptor beta chains from one sample in a study of patients and donors after allogeneic stem cell transplantation. MiXCR, run by TCRdb on the RT-PCR reads, gives a single entry per CDR3 protein. Seen here are 70,000 to 100,000 distinct CDR3 sequences, around 5% observed once, and the top ten hold about 3%. Sequenced: blood, either unsorted or a sorted T cell fraction (not recorded which). Every receptor here comes from a human donor who was either an allogeneic HSCT recipient or a stem cell or donor lymphocyte infusion donor (not recorded which). It is not recorded whose cells these are; they may come from a transplant donor. CDR3s include the opening cysteine and the closing phenylalanine or tryptophan. A D gene is named only where the DNA matches it firmly. Size is stated for part of the rows, as once, few or many counts, or as a class when the clone is expanded.

size	V	D	J	CDR3	DNA
many	TRBV5-1	NA	TRBJ2-6	CASSRSGTGANVLTF	TGCGCCAGCAGTCGCTCAGGGACTGGGGCCAACGTCCTGACTTTC
many	TRBV28	TRBD1	TRBJ1-2	CASSLTGGAGYTF	TGTGCCAGCAGTTTGACAGGGGGCGCAGGCTACACCTTC
NA	TRBV12-3/TRBV12-4	TRBD1	TRBJ2-1	CASSLRQGVFNEQFF	TGTGCCAGCAGTTTACGGCAGGGGGTCTTCAATGAGCAGTTCTTC
few	TRBV6-1	TRBD1	TRBJ1-1	CASRIGTGGTEAFF	TGTGCCAGCAGAATCGGGACAGGGGGCACTGAAGCTTTCTTT
many	TRBV20-1	TRBD2	TRBJ2-7	CSASGTRRDEQYF	TGCAGTGCTAGCGGGACTAGGCGCGACGAGCAGTACTTC
few	TRBV2	NA	TRBJ2-1	CASRRNGDEQFF	TGTGCCAGCAGACGGAACGGAGATGAGCAGTTCTTC
few	TRBV7-3	NA	TRBJ1-4	CASSLYGGSSAELFF	TGTGCCAGCAGCCTCTATGGGGGTTCGTCGGCGGAACTGTTTTTT
few	TRBV11-1	NA	TRBJ1-1	CASSLIPGLVPGGLNTEAFF	TGTGCCAGCAGCTTAATTCCAGGTTTGGTACCGGGGGGCTTGAACACTGAAGCTTTCTTT
few	TRBV6-1	TRBD1	TRBJ1-4	CASSEIGQGHEKLFF	TGTGCCAGCAGTGAAATAGGACAGGGACATGAAAAACTGTTTTTT
many	TRBV2	TRBD1	TRBJ2-2	CASIRDRIQNTGELFF	TGTGCCAGCATCCGGGACAGGATACAGAACACCGGGGAGCTGTTTTTT
medium-sized	TRBV12-3/TRBV12-4	NA	TRBJ1-1	CASSLRVNTEAFF	TGTGCCAGCAGTTTACGGGTGAACACTGAAGCTTTCTTT
many	TRBV27	NA	TRBJ2-3	CASSPSPQSKYF	TGTGCCAGCAGTCCCTCCCCCCAGTCAAAGTATTTT
few	TRBV30	NA	TRBJ2-7	CAWNPRGYEQYF	TGTGCCTGGAATCCCCGAGGCTACGAGCAGTACTTC
many	TRBV5-6	TRBD1	TRBJ2-4	CASSLQGAKNIQYF	TGTGCCAGCAGCTTACAGGGGGCCAAAAACATTCAGTACTTC
few	TRBV10-1	NA	TRBJ1-6	CASSGHGNSPLHF	TGCGCCAGCAGTGGACATGGCAATTCACCCCTCCACTTT
NA	TRBV20-1	TRBD1	TRBJ1-2	CSADDRGSGYGYTF	TGCAGTGCTGACGACAGGGGGAGCGGATATGGCTACACCTTC
few	TRBV3-1	TRBD2	TRBJ2-5	CASSQEVFGLARETQYF	TGTGCCAGCAGCCAAGAGGTTTTCGGACTAGCGAGAGAGACCCAGTACTTC
NA	TRBV11-1	TRBD2	TRBJ2-7	CASKRTSGFYEQYF	TGTGCCAGCAAAAGGACTAGCGGATTCTACGAGCAGTACTTC
many	TRBV5-1	TRBD1	TRBJ1-1	CASSPGTGAQAFF	TGCGCCAGCAGCCCAGGGACAGGGGCCCAAGCTTTCTTT
few	TRBV29-1	NA	TRBJ2-5	CSALKGETQYF	TGCAGCGCCCTGAAGGGAGAGACCCAGTACTTC
few	TRBV7-7	NA	TRBJ2-5	CASSLERGGETQYF	TGTGCCAGCAGCTTAGAACGGGGTGGAGAGACCCAGTACTTC
many	TRBV19	TRBD1	TRBJ1-5	CASSITPGQGGQPQHF	TGTGCCAGTAGTATCACACCGGGACAGGGCGGCCAGCCCCAGCATTTT
many	TRBV5-1	NA	TRBJ1-5	CASSQGEDNQPQHF	TGCGCCAGCAGCCAAGGGGAGGATAATCAGCCCCAGCATTTT
NA	TRBV30	NA	TRBJ1-5	CAWSGRVGTGSRNQPQHF	TGTGCCTGGAGTGGCCGGGTCGGTACAGGGTCCCGCAATCAGCCCCAGCATTTT
few	TRBV5-4	NA	TRBJ2-7	CASSLDGDEQYF	TGTGCCAGCAGCTTGGATGGCGACGAGCAGTACTTC
many	TRBV29-1	NA	TRBJ2-5	CSVESGEKTQYF	TGCAGCGTTGAAAGTGGTGAGAAGACCCAGTACTTC
many	TRBV28	NA	TRBJ2-1	CASSSLGGNEQFF	TGTGCCAGCAGTTCCCTGGGTGGCAATGAGCAGTTCTTC
few	TRBV7-2	NA	TRBJ2-7	CASSLVPGGTPGLEQYF	TGTGCCAGCAGCTTAGTCCCTGGCGGGACCCCGGGGCTCGAGCAGTACTTC
many	TRBV3-1	TRBD1	TRBJ1-3	CASSYSRGSGNTIYF	TGTGCCAGCAGTTACAGCAGGGGGTCTGGAAACACCATATATTTT